The 4 T cell receptor beta chains in this list originate from one sample, sequenced in a study of regulatory dendritic cells for organ transplantation. TCRdb keeps only in-frame clones here, not all; method: immunoSEQ multiplex PCR. The data show approximately 12,000 clones, roughly 79% seen once. These TCRs' antigens remain unknown. Sorted subsets were CFSE-labeled and cultured roughly 5 days with allogeneic dendritic cells. The sequenced sample consisted of naive CD8+ T cells from blood cultured with regulatory dendritic cells. Subset reported: CD45RA+ naive T cells. Receptors originate from a human donor in good health.

This rearrangement joins TRBV2 to TRBJ2-3; D is perhaps TRBD1 (5 bases). Germline CDR1 reads SNHLY; CDR2 reads FYNNEI. Trimming left V 4 bases short and J 3 bases short, with 11 bases between. The CDR3 is 14 amino acids. As DNA, the CDR3 is TGTGCCAGCAGTGTCAGTAGGGGAACAGATACGCAGTATTTT. It codes for CASSVSRGTDTQYF.

The chain couples TRBV6-6 to TRBJ1-4; no clear D. V was pared by 7 bases and J by 8 bases, with 8 bases between. The CDR3 sequence is 11 residues long. Germline V lookup: CDR1 MNHNY, CDR2 SVGAGI (reference sequence). The CDR3 region has the DNA TGTGCCAGCATGAGGGTAGAAAAACTGTTTTTT. Translating gives CASMRVEKLFF.

The chain uses TRBV6-1 and TRBJ1-5, with a weak D call TRBD1 (6 bases). V lost 3 bases, J lost 10 bases, and 22 bases lay in between. Looked up from germline, CDR1 is MNHNS and CDR2 is SASEGT. This CDR3 spans 16 amino acids. CDR3 region: CASSELRDRRISPQHF. DNA of the CDR3: TGTGCCAGCAGTGAGCTCCGAGACAGGCGGATAAGTCCCCAGCATTTT.

This clone was recorded once. The chain joins TRBV7-2 to TRBJ2-5; 9 nucleotides match TRBD1. The V and J ends lost 7 bases and 5 bases, in that order; junction bases with no gene match: 8. Germline CDR1 SGHTA, CDR2 FQGNSA. This CDR3 spans 14 amino acids. The CDR3 DNA is TGTGCCAGCAACCAACAGGGGGCCGAGGAGACCCAGTACTTC. Its protein is CASNQQGAEETQYF.